A single sample gave rise to the 5 T cell receptor beta chains below, sequenced in a study of T cells in Graves' hyperthyroidism and ophthalmopathy. Amplified TCR beta CDR3 regions came from RNA transcripts. Initially, a first-round RT-PCR of the TCR CDR3 employed the HTBI primer set. One entry per CDR3 protein results from TCRdb running MiXCR on the multiplex PCR reads. This table holds 80,000 to 100,000 distinct CDR3 sequences, around 42% found once. Sequencing was performed on peripheral blood or thyroid tissue (not recorded which). The receptors stem from a woman aged 25-40 years with Graves' hyperthyroidism.

This clonotype occurred many times. J is TRBJ1-1 and V is TRBV5-1; the D is unclear. Germline CDR1 is SGHRS and CDR2 is YFSETQ. V dropped 4 bases and J dropped 7 bases, with 14 bases sitting between them. The CDR3 consists of 13 residues. CDR3 loop: CASSPLKENEAFF. CDR3 DNA: TGCGCCAGCAGCCCCCTGAAGGAGAATGAAGCTTTCTTT.

The CDR3 reads CASSLSPNRVYGYTF. In DNA form, the CDR3 reads TGTGCCAGCAGTTTAAGTCCTAATCGGGTGTATGGCTACACCTTC. This rearrangement joins TRBV28 to TRBJ1-2; D is ambiguous. The CDR3 extends over 15 amino acids. Germline assignment: CDR1 MDHEN and CDR2 SYDVKM. The V end lost 2 bases, the J end lost 5 bases, and 15 bases lay between the germline ends.

In this sample, this clonotype turned up many times. The chain uses TRBV18 and TRBJ2-6; D gene ambiguous. Trimming cost V 3 bases and J 1 base, with 4 bases left between them. CDR3 size: 14 residues. Germline values: CDR1 KGHSH, CDR2 LQKENI. The CDR3 protein is CASSPDSGANVLTF. CDR3 nucleotides: TGTGCCAGCTCACCCGATTCTGGGGCCAACGTCCTGACTTTC.

The table lists this clonotype with many counts. This chain links TRBV6-1 with TRBJ1-5; the D is unclear. CDR3 size: 13 residues. Trimming stripped 7 bases from V and 4 bases from J, with 11 bases between. Germline CDR1 and CDR2: MNHNS and SASEGT. CDR3: CASNWQGNQPQHF. The CDR3 DNA reads as TGTGCCAGCAACTGGCAAGGAAATCAGCCCCAGCATTTT.

In its sample, this clonotype was seen a few times. The chain is built from TRBV27 and TRBJ2-3; D is unresolved. Trimming removed 5 bases from V and 6 bases from J, with 12 bases in between. Germline CDR1 reads MNHEY; CDR2 reads SMNVEV (reference sequence). The CDR3 has 13 amino acids. CDR3 nucleotides: TGTGCCAGCAGTCCCCGATGGACGGATACGCAGTATTTT. Protein sequence: CASSPRWTDTQYF.